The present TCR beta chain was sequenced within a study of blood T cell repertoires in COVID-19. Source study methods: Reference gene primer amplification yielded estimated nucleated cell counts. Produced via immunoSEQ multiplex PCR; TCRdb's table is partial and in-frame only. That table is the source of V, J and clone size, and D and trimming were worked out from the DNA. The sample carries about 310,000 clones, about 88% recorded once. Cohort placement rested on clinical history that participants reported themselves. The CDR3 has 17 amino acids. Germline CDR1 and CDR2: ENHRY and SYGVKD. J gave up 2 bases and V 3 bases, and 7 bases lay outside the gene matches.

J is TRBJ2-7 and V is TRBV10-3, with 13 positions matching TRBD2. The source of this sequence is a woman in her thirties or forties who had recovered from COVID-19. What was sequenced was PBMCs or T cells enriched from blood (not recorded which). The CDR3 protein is CAISDRLGTSGTYEQYF. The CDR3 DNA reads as TGTGCCATCAGTGATAGATTGGGGACTAGCGGGACCTACGAGCAGTACTTC.